The 30 T cell receptor beta chains in this list originate from one sample, sequenced in a study of blood T cells in healthy people across ages. Primed by a sample-barcoded 5' primer and a J-beta primer mix, a second PCR proceeded for about 6 to 12 cycles. TCRdb fed the 5' RACE reads into MiXCR, producing one record per CDR3 protein. The sample comprises 1.5 million to 2 million distinct CDR3 sequences, 30% to 40% of which are singletons, and 10% to 12% rests with the top ten. Material: blood. The source of these receptors is a woman aged 25-40 years in good health.

This clonotype was observed a handful of times. The chain links TRBV7-2 to TRBJ1-5; perhaps TRBD1 as D (6 bases). The CDR3 covers 17 residues. In germline, CDR1 is SGHTA, CDR2 FQGNSA. Trimming stripped 1 base from V and 1 base from J, with 14 bases between. Written as DNA, the CDR3 is TGTGCCAGCAGCTTAGATCCTTCAGGGGTGAGCAATCAGCCCCAGCATTTT. Translated: CASSLDPSGVSNQPQHF.

The chain combines TRBV10-3 with TRBJ2-3; D is ambiguous. The CDR3 is made up of 15 amino acids. Trimming removed 1 base from V and 0 bases from J, with 8 bases in between. CDR1 is ENHRY, CDR2 SYGVKD, per germline. CDR3 DNA: TGTGCCATCAGTGAGTGGGCAACTAGCACAGATACGCAGTATTTT. Residues: CAISEWATSTDTQYF.

This clonotype was detected a few times. The gene calls are TRBV5-1 and TRBJ2-3, with 7 bases identical to TRBD2. V trimming: 3 bases; J trimming: 4 bases; junction bases outside the gene matches: 11. The V gene's germline CDR1 is SGHRS and CDR2 YFSETQ. The CDR3 runs to 16 residues. The chain's CDR3 is CASSSGDYGSPDTQYF. CDR3 DNA: TGCGCCAGCAGCTCGGGGGACTATGGGTCGCCAGATACGCAGTATTTT. The variable domain in full, with the rest retrieved from reference TRBV5-1 and TRBJ2-3, is KAGVTQTPRYLIKTRGQQVTLSCSPISGHRSVSWYQQTPGQGLQFLFEYFSETQRNKGNFPGRFSGRQFSNSRSEMNVSTLELGDSALYLCASSSGDYGSPDTQYFGPGTRLTVL.

The chain combines TRBV12-3 or TRBV12-4 with TRBJ2-7; D call uncertain. This CDR3 spans 13 amino acids. Trimming took off 3 bases at V and 5 bases at J, with 11 bases between the two ends. Written as DNA, the CDR3 is TGTGCCAGCAGTTTGGGAAGGCAGGACGAGCAGTACTTC. Translating gives CASSLGRQDEQYF.

This clonotype has only a few counts. The genes are TRBV7-9 and TRBJ2-1; maybe TRBD2 (6 bases). V shed 5 bases and J shed 4 bases, with 18 bases lying between them. Germline V gene lookup returns CDR1 SEHNR and CDR2 FQNEAQ (reference sequence). CDR3 length equals 16 residues. Here the CDR3 DNA reads TGTGCCAGCAGCACACCGGGTAGCGGAAGGTACAATGAGCAGTTCTTC. The encoded protein is CASSTPGSGRYNEQFF.

At least ten counts were recorded for this clonotype. This sequence joins TRBV29-1 and TRBJ1-2; D is perhaps TRBD1 (6 bases). Germline CDR1 is SQVTM and CDR2 is ANQGSEA. This CDR3 contains 13 residues. V lost 7 bases and J lost 3, with 15 bases in between. CDR3 loop: CSASLQGDYGYTF. The DNA for the CDR3 is TGCAGCGCTAGCCTACAGGGCGACTATGGCTACACCTTC.

This clonotype was seen a handful of times. The chain recombines TRBV7-8 with TRBJ2-1; 7 bases fit TRBD2. CDR1 and CDR2 (germline): SGHVS, FQNEAQ. V lost 1 base to trimming and J lost 0 bases; unmatched junction nucleotides: 12. This CDR3 region has 19 residues. Here the CDR3 reads CASSLDKALAASSYNEQFF. CDR3 DNA: TGTGCCAGCAGCTTAGATAAGGCCCTAGCGGCCAGCTCCTACAATGAGCAGTTCTTC. Combining the CDR3 with reference TRBV7-8 and TRBJ2-1 gives the whole variable domain GAGVSQSPRYKVAKRGQDVALRCDPISGHVSLFWYQQALGQGPEFLTYFQNEAQLDKSGLPSDRFFAERPEGSVSTLKIQRTQQEDSAVYLCASSLDKALAASSYNEQFFGPGTRLTVL.

This chain uses TRBV30 with TRBJ1-1; a weak D match, TRBD1 (5 bases). Germline V CDR1 and CDR2: GTSNPN, SVGIG (reference sequence). Trimming shortened V by 5 bases and J by 1 base, and 23 bases separated the two germline ends. CDR3 size: 17 residues. CDR3 residues: CAWDPSRGSPPNTEAFF. The DNA of the CDR3 is TGTGCCTGGGACCCTTCCCGGGGCAGTCCTCCGAACACTGAAGCTTTCTTT.

CDR3 bases: TGTGCCTGGAGTGGCCGGTCAGGGGATCCCTACGAGCAGTACTTC. This gives the protein CAWSGRSGDPYEQYF. The chain is built from TRBV30 and TRBJ2-5; the D gene is possibly TRBD1 (6 bases). Matching the DNA end better, TRBJ2-7 makes the J call doubtful. The CDR3 is made up of 15 amino acids. From germline, CDR1 is GTSNPN and CDR2 SVGIG (reference sequence).

This clonotype was recorded a few times. The chain employs TRBV27 and TRBJ2-5, with D tentatively TRBD2 (6 bases). Germline V CDR1 and CDR2: MNHEY, SMNVEV (reference sequence). Trimming removed 5 bases from V and 2 bases from J, with 21 bases in between. The CDR3 sequence is 17 residues long. The CDR3 is CASSPLGGEKVQETQYF. The CDR3 DNA is TGTGCCAGCAGTCCACTTGGAGGGGAGAAGGTACAAGAGACCCAGTACTTC.

This clonotype occurred many times. The rearrangement uses TRBV20-1 and TRBJ2-5; D perhaps matches TRBD2 (5 bases). The CDR3 length is 12 residues. Per germline, CDR1 DFQATT and CDR2 SNEGSKA (reference sequence). Trimming left V 6 bases short and J 2 bases short, with 10 bases between. The CDR3: CSAPDFQETQYF. Here the CDR3 DNA reads TGCAGTGCCCCGGACTTTCAAGAGACCCAGTACTTC.

This chain uses TRBV6-1 with TRBJ2-3; TRBD2 matches 8 bases. J gave up 2 bases and V 2 bases, and 9 bases lay outside the gene matches. From germline, CDR1 is MNHNS and CDR2 SASEGT. The length of the CDR3 is 17 residues. The CDR3 spells CASSERSAGGSTDTQYF. CDR3 DNA: TGTGCCAGCAGTGAACGTTCCGCGGGAGGATCCACAGATACGCAGTATTTT.

Ten or more counts support this clonotype. The V call is TRBV29-1, the J call TRBJ2-3; 9 positions match TRBD2. This CDR3 has 15 amino acids. With 3 bases clipped from V and 5 bases from J, the junction kept 9 bases outside the gene matches. Germline-derived CDR1 and CDR2 are SQVTM and ANQGSEA. The CDR3: CSVESLAGLVDTQYF. CDR3 nucleotides: TGCAGCGTTGAGTCTCTAGCGGGATTGGTAGATACGCAGTATTTT.

This clonotype has a count of ten or more. The chain uses TRBV3-1 and TRBJ2-1, with 7 bases fitting TRBD2. J was trimmed by 0 bases and V by 1 base; bases with no gene match: 6. This CDR3 comprises 17 residues. CDR1 is LGHDT and CDR2 is YNNKEL in the germline V gene (reference sequence). The CDR3 DNA sequence: TGTGCCAGCAGCCAAGGCGCTAGCGGACCCTCCTACAATGAGCAGTTCTTC. It translates to CASSQGASGPSYNEQFF.

This chain connects TRBV7-9 to TRBJ2-4; the match to TRBD1 covers 7 bases. The CDR3 runs 18 residues. With 5 bases clipped from V and 0 bases from J, the junction kept 13 bases outside the gene matches. Germline-derived CDR1 and CDR2 are SEHNR and FQNEAQ (reference sequence). CDR3 sequence: CASSPKPGTALAKNIQYF. The CDR3 DNA reads TGTGCCAGCAGCCCTAAACCCGGGACAGCGCTAGCCAAAAACATTCAGTACTTC.

CDR3 residues: CATSRPRSGGAVEQYF. Here the CDR3 DNA reads TGTGCCACCAGCAGACCCCGTAGCGGGGGGGCCGTCGAGCAGTACTTC. The V call is TRBV15, the J call TRBJ2-5; TRBD2 matches 11 bases. Near its end, the DNA agrees better with TRBJ2-7, so the J call may be wrong. Germline assignment: CDR1 LNHNV and CDR2 YYDKDF (reference sequence). This CDR3 contains 16 residues.

The CDR3: CAIKGGRSNAQETQYF. In nucleotides, the CDR3 is TGTGCCATCAAAGGTGGCAGGTCCAACGCCCAAGAGACCCAGTACTTC. J is TRBJ2-5 and V is TRBV10-3; unclear D gene. There are 16 residues in the CDR3. In germline, CDR1 is ENHRY, CDR2 SYGVKD. Trimming took 7 bases from V and 1 from J, leaving 19 bases between them.

This clonotype came up many times. The CDR3 DNA is TGTGCCAGCAGCTTTAGCGGGAAACAAGAGACCCAGTACTTC. Residues: CASSFSGKQETQYF. J is TRBJ2-5 and V is TRBV5-5, with 8 bases identical to TRBD2. The CDR3 runs 14 residues. With V trimmed by 2 bases and J by 2 bases, 2 bases remained unmatched. CDR1 and CDR2 from the germline V gene are SGHKS and YYEKEE (reference sequence). Variable domain in full (rest from reference TRBV5-5 and TRBJ2-5): DAGVTQSPTHLIKTRGQQVTLRCSPISGHKSVSWYQQVLGQGPQFIFQYYEKEERGRGNFPDRFSARQFPNYSSELNVNALLLGDSALYLCASSFSGKQETQYFGPGTRLLVL.

This clonotype was recorded a few times. The V and J genes are TRBV27 and TRBJ2-7, with D possibly matching TRBD2 (5 bases). Germline CDR1 reads MNHEY; CDR2 reads SMNVEV (reference sequence). CDR3 size: 14 residues. With 5 bases removed from V and 4 bases from J, the gap between germline ends came to 15 bases. CDR3 sequence (DNA): TGTGCCAGCAGTACCAAGACGGGGAGTTACGAGCAGTACTTC. Amino acids: CASSTKTGSYEQYF.

The chain links TRBV12-3 or TRBV12-4 to TRBJ2-2, with 9 bases aligning to TRBD2. CDR3 length: 14 residues. The trim removed 10 bases at V and 5 bases at J, leaving 8 bases unmatched. CDR3 nucleotide sequence: TGTGCCATCTTTAGCGGGAGCGGGACCGGGGAGCTGTTTTTT. Amino acids: CAIFSGSGTGELFF.

This clonotype was counted only a few times. This sequence joins TRBV12-3 or TRBV12-4 and TRBJ2-5; 8 nucleotides align to TRBD2. The CDR3 contains 18 residues. The trim removed 1 base at V and 5 bases at J, leaving 15 bases unmatched. The CDR3 loop reads CASSLGPGRAGGGETQYF. The CDR3 nucleotides read TGTGCCAGCAGTTTAGGCCCGGGTAGGGCGGGAGGAGGGGAGACCCAGTACTTC.

This chain links TRBV6-1 with TRBJ1-2; D is perhaps TRBD1 (5 bases). CDR1 is MNHNS, CDR2 SASEGT, per germline. Between the trimmed V and J ends, which lost 2 bases and 2 bases, there was a span of 18 bases. The CDR3 length is 17 residues. DNA for the CDR3: TGTGCCAGCAGTGAAAAAGGGGCACCGACCCGAAACTATGGCTACACCTTC. It yields the protein CASSEKGAPTRNYGYTF.

A few counts support this clonotype. The J gene is TRBJ2-7, the V gene TRBV3-1; D might be TRBD1 (6 bases). The J call could be wrong; TRBJ2-5 is a better fit for the DNA end. The V gene's germline CDR1 is LGHDT and CDR2 YNNKEL (reference sequence). The length of the CDR3 is 15 residues. CDR3 region: CASSSQGRNLKTQYF. DNA of the CDR3: TGTGCCAGCAGCTCACAGGGTCGGAATTTGAAGACCCAGTACTTC.

V is TRBV6-5 and J is TRBJ2-3, with a possible D match to TRBD2 (6 bases). V was cut by 6 bases and J by 2 bases, with 15 bases left in between. Germline-derived CDR1 and CDR2 are MNHEY and SVGAGI. The CDR3 is 15 amino acids. The CDR3 region is CASSFPSEPTDTQYF. The CDR3 DNA reads as TGTGCCAGCAGCTTTCCTAGCGAACCCACAGATACGCAGTATTTT.

J is TRBJ2-1 and V is TRBV27, with D unresolved. V lost 6 bases and J 7 bases, leaving 22 bases between the germline ends. Germline values: CDR1 MNHEY, CDR2 SMNVEV (reference sequence). The CDR3 length is 16 residues. CDR3 in amino acids: CASSPTRAYMRNEQFF. Here the CDR3 DNA reads TGTGCCAGCAGCCCAACTCGGGCTTATATGAGGAATGAGCAGTTCTTC.

The rearrangement links TRBV12-3 or TRBV12-4 to TRBJ2-2; D uncertain. V dropped 4 bases and J dropped 5 bases, with 8 bases sitting between them. This CDR3 has 13 residues. CDR3 loop: CASSYLTTGELFF. DNA for the CDR3: TGTGCCAGCAGTTACCTTACGACCGGGGAGCTGTTTTTT.

This clonotype occurred a few times. The V call is TRBV7-3, the J call TRBJ2-3, with a possible D match to TRBD2 (6 bases). V shed 4 bases and J shed 5 bases, with 13 bases lying between them. There are 14 residues in the CDR3. CDR1 and CDR2 from the germline V gene are SGHTA and FQGTGA. CDR3 loop: CASSSLGGIDTQYF. CDR3 bases: TGTGCCAGCAGCTCCCTAGGCGGGATAGATACGCAGTATTTT.

This clonotype has more than one count but fewer than ten. The V call is TRBV3-1, the J call TRBJ2-3; D unresolved. Trimming took 2 bases from V and 0 from J, leaving 15 bases between them. Germline CDR1 and CDR2: LGHDT and YNNKEL (reference sequence). The CDR3 length is 17 residues. CDR3 in DNA: TGTGCCAGCAGCCAATTAGGCGGCGGAGCTAGCACAGATACGCAGTATTTT. This codes for CASSQLGGGASTDTQYF.

In this sample, this clonotype turned up a few times. The J gene is TRBJ2-1, the V gene TRBV6-6, with TRBD2 identical over 8 bases. The ends lost 5 bases at V and 7 bases at J; junction bases unmatched: 7. The length of the CDR3 is 14 residues. Germline values: CDR1 MNHNY, CDR2 SVGAGI (reference sequence). The CDR3 protein is CASSRGGQGNEQFF. CDR3 nucleotides: TGTGCCAGCAGTCGGGGGGGCCAAGGGAATGAGCAGTTCTTC.

A remark on this clonotype: This clone may be a read error of a much larger clone one base away. The chain couples TRBV4-2 to TRBJ2-1, with a weak D call TRBD1 (6 bases). Per germline, CDR1 LGHNA and CDR2 YNFKEQ. This CDR3 is built from 16 residues. The CDR3 loop is CASSQEPQGWGNERFF. CDR3 nucleotides: TGTGCCAGCAGCCAAGAGCCCCAGGGGTGGGGCAATGAGCGGTTCTTC.